This T cell receptor beta chain is from a study of sequential checkpoint blockade in melanoma. As for the study in general: First-line arms were nivolumab then ipilimumab, or the reverse, randomized 1:1. Overall study findings and caveats: For nivolumab-first patients, baseline tumor clonality was associated with response. About 30 times likelier clinical benefit followed increased tumor T-cell fraction and clonality.

In its sample, this clone ranks as medium-sized (0.01 to 0.1%). Antigen unknown. The sample's treatment: randomized to nivolumab then ipilimumab (arm A) or the reverse (arm B). Assay used: immunoSEQ multiplex PCR; TCRdb lists only in-frame clones, some missing. Of 1,200 or so clones listed, 20% to 25% are singletons. CDR1 and CDR2 from the germline V gene are SGDLS and YYNGEE. Trimming left V 6 bases short and J 8 bases short, with 12 bases between. This CDR3 is 12 amino acids long. The source was tumor tissue (inferred from file names), collected from a patient given nivolumab and ipilimumab in sequence. This TCR was recovered from a human donor with melanoma. The chain couples TRBV9 to TRBJ2-1; D could derive from TRBD1 or TRBD2 (5 bases each). DNA of the CDR3: TGTGCCAGCACCCTTCAGGGAGATGAGCAGTTCTTC. It specifies CASTLQGDEQFF. The full variable domain, in which reference TRBV9 and TRBJ2-1 provide the parts outside the CDR3, is DSGVTQTPKHLITATGQRVTLRCSPRSGDLSVYWYQQSLDQGLQFLIQYYNGEERAKGNILERFSAQQFPDLHSELNLSSLELGDSALYFCASTLQGDEQFFGPGTRLTVL.